Listed below are T cell receptor beta chains from one sample, sequenced in a study of OX40 agonist ivuxolimab in advanced cancers. TCRdb's copy holds only in-frame clones and misses some; the assay was immunoSEQ multiplex PCR. The sample gives roughly 34,000 clones, approximately 80% of which show up once; about 12% is in the top ten. The specimen comprised CD4+ or CD8+ T cells sorted from blood, sampled in a trial of the OX40 agonist ivuxolimab. The receptors derive from an adult with an advanced solid tumor such as melanoma, head and neck, liver or kidney cancer. Each CDR3 is given with its conserved first and last residue. The order of the fields is V gene, J gene, CDR3 protein.

>TRBV19|TRBJ1-2
CASSISAGGYDYGYTF
>TRBV5-4|TRBJ2-7
CASSFQGDLYDEQYF
>TRBV27|TRBJ2-1
CASSYGTPYNEQFF
>TRBV27|TRBJ1-1
CATYSPTGTTEAFF
>TRBV10-3|TRBJ2-5
CASTPGGEETQYF
>TRBV10-3|TRBJ1-5
CAISESGTEAWTQHF
>TRBV7-8|TRBJ1-2
CASSVRGLYGYTF
>TRBV25-1|TRBJ2-3
CASTEGVSTDTQYF
>TRBV4-1|TRBJ1-1
CASSPLPAGHMNTEAFF
>TRBV7-8|TRBJ1-1
CAITTQHRGMLDTEAFF
>TRBV19|TRBJ2-1
CASSISLEANEQFF
>TRBV19|TRBJ2-3
CASSIGTGGRSTDTQYF
>TRBV5-6|TRBJ2-5
CASSQSLAGEETQYF
>TRBV9|TRBJ2-1
CASSAPTGANEQFF
>TRBV30|TRBJ2-1
CAWRNRDILNNEQFF
>TRBV4-2|TRBJ2-2
CASSHGAVGELFF
>TRBV4-2|TRBJ2-1
CASSLELGTSGGSYNEQFF
>TRBV13|TRBJ2-1
CASSSSRAGDNEQFF
>TRBV4-3|TRBJ2-1
CASSQGTYEQFF
>TRBV18|TRBJ2-1
CASSPDYGTGTGDEQFF
>TRBV9|TRBJ2-7
CASSPGGEYEQYF
>TRBV6-4|TRBJ1-1
CASSVEDRGMHEAFF
>TRBV7-9|TRBJ1-1
CASSGRPLEAFF
>TRBV5-6|TRBJ1-5
CASSSLDRANQPQHF